The rows below give T cell receptor beta chains drawn from one sample of a study of blood T cell repertoires in COVID-19. Profiling relied on immunoSEQ multiplex PCR, and the TCRdb table lists in-frame clones only, not all of them. The sample shows over 100,000 clones, roughly 87% of them seen only once. Input material: peripheral blood. Receptor source: a woman aged 45-60 years with COVID-19, enrolled during active disease. The CDR3 runs from the conserved cysteine through the conserved F or W. Clone size is stated in some rows and not others, as once, few, many or a class when expanded.

CDR3 protein,V gene,J gene,clone size
CASSQDQGLAGGEQFF,TRBV3-1/TRBV3-2,TRBJ2-1,-
CASSLNTGANNQPQHF,TRBV7-9,TRBJ1-5,-
CASSSTSGGAGEQYF,TRBV7-2,TRBJ2-7,-
CASSQGPGGNTEAFF,TRBV3-1/TRBV3-2,TRBJ1-1,-
CASSAGSPGTEAFF,TRBV9,TRBJ1-1,-
CASRPTSSGNTIYF,TRBV7-9,TRBJ1-3,few
CAINTGQGTEAFF,TRBV10-3,TRBJ1-1,-
CASGPWMGGQKPDTQYF,TRBV11-2,TRBJ2-3,-
CASSFVDRVSEDTQYF,TRBV27,TRBJ2-3,-
CASSQDYTYEQYF,TRBV28,TRBJ2-7,-
CASSRTGVYQETQYF,TRBV7-3,TRBJ2-5,-
CASSYSEIEESSYNSPLHF,TRBV6-2/TRBV6-3,TRBJ1-6,-